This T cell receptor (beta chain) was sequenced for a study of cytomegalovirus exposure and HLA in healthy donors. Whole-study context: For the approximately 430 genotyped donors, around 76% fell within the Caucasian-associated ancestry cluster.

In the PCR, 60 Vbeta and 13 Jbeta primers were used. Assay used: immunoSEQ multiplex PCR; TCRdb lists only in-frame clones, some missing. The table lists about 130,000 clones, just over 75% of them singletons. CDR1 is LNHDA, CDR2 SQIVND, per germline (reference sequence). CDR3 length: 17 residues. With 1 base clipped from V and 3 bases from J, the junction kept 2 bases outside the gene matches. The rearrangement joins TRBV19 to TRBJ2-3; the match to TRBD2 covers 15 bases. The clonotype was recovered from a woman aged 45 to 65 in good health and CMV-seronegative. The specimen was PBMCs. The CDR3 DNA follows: TGTGCCAGTAGTATAGGGGGACTAGCGGGAGGAACAGATACGCAGTATTTT. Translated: CASSIGGLAGGTDTQYF.